This entry describes one TCR beta chain. Its antigen is not identified. PCR primers comprised 60 Vbeta and 13 Jbeta primers. Authors' processing steps: The authors later counted about 80 million unique TCR beta chains, 9 million to 12 million of them shared. Measured with immunoSEQ multiplex PCR; TCRdb has only the in-frame clones, and not every one. D and trimming were read from the DNA, whereas the V and J calls and clone size are those reported in that table. Among about 120,000 clones listed, about 74% were seen once. This record belongs to a study of cytomegalovirus exposure and HLA in healthy donors. The CDR3 totals 15 residues. V trimming: 2 bases; J trimming: 3 bases; junction bases outside the gene matches: 7. Germline CDR1 reads SGHVS; CDR2 reads FQNEAQ. Study-level points and caveats: The study flagged some 170 TCR beta chains as cytomegalovirus-associated. With DRB1 most and HLA-C fewest, TCR association rates differed between HLA loci in a later analysis.

The J gene is TRBJ2-7, the V gene TRBV7-8; TRBD2 matches at 7 bases. This receptor was obtained from a woman aged 40 to 50 in good health and CMV-seropositive. Sequencing was carried out using PBMCs. As DNA, the CDR3 is TGTGCCAGCAGCTTACGGCTAGCGGAGCTCTACGAGCAGTACTTC. This encodes CASSLRLAELYEQYF.